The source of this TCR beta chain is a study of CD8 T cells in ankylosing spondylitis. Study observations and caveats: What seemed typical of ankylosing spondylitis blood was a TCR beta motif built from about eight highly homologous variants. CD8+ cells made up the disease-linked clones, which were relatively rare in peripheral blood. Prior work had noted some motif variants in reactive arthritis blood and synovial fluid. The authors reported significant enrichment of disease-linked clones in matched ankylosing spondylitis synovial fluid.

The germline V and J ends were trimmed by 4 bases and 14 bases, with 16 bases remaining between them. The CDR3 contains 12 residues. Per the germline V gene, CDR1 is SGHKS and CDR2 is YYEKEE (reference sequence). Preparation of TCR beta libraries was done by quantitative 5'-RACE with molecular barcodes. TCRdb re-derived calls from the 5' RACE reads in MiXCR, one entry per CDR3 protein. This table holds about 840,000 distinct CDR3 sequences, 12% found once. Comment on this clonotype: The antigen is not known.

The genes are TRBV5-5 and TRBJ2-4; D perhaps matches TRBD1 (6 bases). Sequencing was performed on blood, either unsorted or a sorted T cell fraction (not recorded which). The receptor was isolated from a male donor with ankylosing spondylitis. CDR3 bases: TGTGCCAGCAGCCCCTTCAGGGGAAGGGAGTACTTC. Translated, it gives CASSPFRGREYF.